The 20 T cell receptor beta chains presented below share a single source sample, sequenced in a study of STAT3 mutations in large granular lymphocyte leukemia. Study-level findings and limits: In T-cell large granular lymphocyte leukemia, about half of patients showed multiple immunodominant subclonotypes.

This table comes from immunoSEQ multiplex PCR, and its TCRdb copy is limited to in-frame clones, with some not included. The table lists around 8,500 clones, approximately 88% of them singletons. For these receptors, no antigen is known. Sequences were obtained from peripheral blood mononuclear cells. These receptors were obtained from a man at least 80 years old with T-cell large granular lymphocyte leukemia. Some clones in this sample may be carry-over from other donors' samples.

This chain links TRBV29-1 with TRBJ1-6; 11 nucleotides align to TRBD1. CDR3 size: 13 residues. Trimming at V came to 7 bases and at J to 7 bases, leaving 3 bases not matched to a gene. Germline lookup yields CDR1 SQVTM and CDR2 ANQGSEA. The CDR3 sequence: CSAWTGGNSPLHF. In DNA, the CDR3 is TGCAGCGCATGGACAGGGGGCAATTCACCCCTCCACTTT.

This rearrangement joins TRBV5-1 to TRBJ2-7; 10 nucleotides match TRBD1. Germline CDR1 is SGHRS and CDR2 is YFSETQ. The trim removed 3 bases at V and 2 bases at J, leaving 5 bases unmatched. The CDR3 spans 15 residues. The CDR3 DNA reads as TGCGCCAGCAGCTCCGGACAGGGGGGGACCTACGAGCAGTACTTC. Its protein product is CASSSGQGGTYEQYF.

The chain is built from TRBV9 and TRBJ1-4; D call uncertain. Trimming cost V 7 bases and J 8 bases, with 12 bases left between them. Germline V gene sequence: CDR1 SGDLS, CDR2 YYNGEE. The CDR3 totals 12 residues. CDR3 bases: TGTGCCAGCGGTGGGATGGGGGAAAAACTGTTTTTT. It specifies CASGGMGEKLFF.

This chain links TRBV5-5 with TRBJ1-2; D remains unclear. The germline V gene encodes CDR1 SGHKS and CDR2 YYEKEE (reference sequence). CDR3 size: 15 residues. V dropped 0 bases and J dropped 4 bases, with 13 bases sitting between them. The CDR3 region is CASSLAGDNLYGYTF. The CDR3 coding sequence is TGTGCCAGCAGCTTGGCCGGGGATAACCTCTATGGCTACACCTTC. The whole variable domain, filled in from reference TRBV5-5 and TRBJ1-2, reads DAGVTQSPTHLIKTRGQQVTLRCSPISGHKSVSWYQQVLGQGPQFIFQYYEKEERGRGNFPDRFSARQFPNYSSELNVNALLLGDSALYLCASSLAGDNLYGYTFGSGTRLTVV.

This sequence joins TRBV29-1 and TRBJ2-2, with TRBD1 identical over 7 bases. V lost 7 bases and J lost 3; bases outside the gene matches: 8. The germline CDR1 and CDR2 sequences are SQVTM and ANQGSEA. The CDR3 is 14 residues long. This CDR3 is CSGRQGRDTGELFF. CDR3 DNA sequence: TGCAGCGGGAGACAGGGTCGGGACACCGGGGAGCTGTTTTTT.

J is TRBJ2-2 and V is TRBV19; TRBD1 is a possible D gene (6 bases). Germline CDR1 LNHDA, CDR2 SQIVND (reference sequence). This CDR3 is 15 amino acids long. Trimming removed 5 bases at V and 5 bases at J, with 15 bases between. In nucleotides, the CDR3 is TGTGCCAGTAGTCCGGGACATTCGACGACCGGGGAGCTGTTTTTT. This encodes CASSPGHSTTGELFF.

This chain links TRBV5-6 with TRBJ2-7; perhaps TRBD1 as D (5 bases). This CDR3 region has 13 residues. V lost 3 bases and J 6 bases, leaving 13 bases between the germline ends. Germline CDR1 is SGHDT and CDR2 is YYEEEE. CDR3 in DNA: TGTGCCAGCAGCTCCCCCTGGCAGGGCGAGCAGTACTTC. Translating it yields CASSSPWQGEQYF.

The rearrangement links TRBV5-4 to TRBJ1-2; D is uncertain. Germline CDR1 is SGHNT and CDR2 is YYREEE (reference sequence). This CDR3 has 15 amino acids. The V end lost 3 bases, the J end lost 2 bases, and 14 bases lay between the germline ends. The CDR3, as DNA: TGTGCCAGCAGCTCGCCGACCTCGGGGAACTATGGCTACACCTTC. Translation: CASSSPTSGNYGYTF.

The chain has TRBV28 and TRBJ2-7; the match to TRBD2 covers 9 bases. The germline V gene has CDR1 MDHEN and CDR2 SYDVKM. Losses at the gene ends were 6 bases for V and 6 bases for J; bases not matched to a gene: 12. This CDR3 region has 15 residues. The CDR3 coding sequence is TGTGCCAGCAGACAAACCGGGACTAGCTTAATCGAGCAGTACTTC. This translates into CASRQTGTSLIEQYF. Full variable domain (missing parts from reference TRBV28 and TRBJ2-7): DVKVTQSSRYLVKRTGEKVFLECVQDMDHENMFWYRQDPGLGLRLIYFSYDVKMKEKGDIPEGYSVSREKKERFSLILESASTNQTSMYLCASRQTGTSLIEQYFGPGTRLTVT.

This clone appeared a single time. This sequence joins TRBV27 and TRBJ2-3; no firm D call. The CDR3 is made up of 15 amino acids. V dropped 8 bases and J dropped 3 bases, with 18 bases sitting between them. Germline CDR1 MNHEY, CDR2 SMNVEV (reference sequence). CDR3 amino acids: CASYPGRPGTDTQYF. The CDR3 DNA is TGTGCCAGCTACCCCGGACGGCCGGGTACAGATACGCAGTATTTT.

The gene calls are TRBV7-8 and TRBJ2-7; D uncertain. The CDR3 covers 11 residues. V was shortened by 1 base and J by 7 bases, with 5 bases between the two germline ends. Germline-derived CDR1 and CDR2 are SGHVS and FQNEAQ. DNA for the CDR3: TGTGCCAGCAGCTTAGTAGGGGAGCAGTACTTC. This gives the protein CASSLVGEQYF.

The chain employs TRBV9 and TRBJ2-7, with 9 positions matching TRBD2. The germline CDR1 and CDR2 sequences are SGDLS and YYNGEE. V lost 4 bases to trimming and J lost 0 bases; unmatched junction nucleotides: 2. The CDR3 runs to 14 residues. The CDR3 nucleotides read TGTGCCAGCAGCCTGGGACTAGCCTCCTACGAGCAGTACTTC. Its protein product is CASSLGLASYEQYF.

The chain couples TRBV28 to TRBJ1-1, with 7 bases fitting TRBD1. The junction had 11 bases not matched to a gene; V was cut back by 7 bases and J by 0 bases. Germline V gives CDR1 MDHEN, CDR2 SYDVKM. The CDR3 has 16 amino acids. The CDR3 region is CASKTGVGDMNTEAFF. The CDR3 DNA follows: TGTGCCAGCAAAACAGGGGTAGGGGATATGAACACTGAAGCTTTCTTT.

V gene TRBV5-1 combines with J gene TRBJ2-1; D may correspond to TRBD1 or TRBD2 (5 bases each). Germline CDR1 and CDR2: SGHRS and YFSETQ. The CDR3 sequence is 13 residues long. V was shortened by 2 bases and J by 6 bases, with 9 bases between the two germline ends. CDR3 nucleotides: TGCGCCAGCAGCTTATGGGGGAGCAATGAGCAGTTCTTC. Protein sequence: CASSLWGSNEQFF.

For the CDR3, the DNA is TGTGCCAGCAGTTACTTGGATGTGGCCACTGAAGCTTTCTTT. It translates to CASSYLDVATEAFF. J is TRBJ1-1 and V is TRBV6-5; D not certain. Germline CDR1 is MNHEY and CDR2 is SVGAGI. This CDR3 has 14 amino acids. With 1 base removed from V and 4 bases from J, the gap between germline ends came to 10 bases.

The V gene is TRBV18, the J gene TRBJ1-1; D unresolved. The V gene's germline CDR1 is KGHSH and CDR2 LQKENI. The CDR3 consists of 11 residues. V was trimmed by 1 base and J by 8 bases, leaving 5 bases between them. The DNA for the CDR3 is TGTGCCAGCTCACCACGAGACGAAGCTTTCTTT. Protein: CASSPRDEAFF.

This CDR3 reads CASSLNRGAHNEQFF. CDR3 sequence (DNA): TGTGCCAGCAGCTTGAACAGGGGGGCCCACAATGAGCAGTTCTTC. The chain has TRBV5-4 and TRBJ2-1; 8 bases match TRBD1. The CDR3 is 15 residues long. Germline CDR1 reads SGHNT; CDR2 reads YYREEE (reference sequence). The V gene end was trimmed by 1 base and the J gene end by 5 bases; junction bases not matched to a gene: 5.

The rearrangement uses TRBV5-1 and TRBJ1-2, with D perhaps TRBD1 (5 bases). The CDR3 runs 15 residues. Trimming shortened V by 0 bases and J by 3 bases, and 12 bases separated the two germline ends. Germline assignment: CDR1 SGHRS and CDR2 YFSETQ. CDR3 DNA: TGCGCCAGCAGCTTGGAGGCAGGGCTGGACTATGGCTACACCTTC. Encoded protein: CASSLEAGLDYGYTF.

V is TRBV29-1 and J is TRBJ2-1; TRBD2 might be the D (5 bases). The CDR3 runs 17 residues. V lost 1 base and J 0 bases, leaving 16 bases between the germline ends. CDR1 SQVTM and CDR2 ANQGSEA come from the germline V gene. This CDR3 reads CSVEGSRETSSYNEQFF. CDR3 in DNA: TGCAGCGTTGAAGGCTCGAGGGAGACGAGCTCCTACAATGAGCAGTTCTTC.

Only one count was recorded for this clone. The DNA of the CDR3 is TGTGCCAGCAGCCCTGCTACAGGGGACTATGGCTACACCTTC. Residues: CASSPATGDYGYTF. The chain links TRBV7-2 to TRBJ1-2, with TRBD1 matching 7 bases. The V segment lost 5 bases and the J segment 3 bases; nucleotides outside the gene matches: 6. CDR1 and CDR2 from the germline V gene are SGHTA and FQGNSA. The CDR3 contains 14 residues. Using reference TRBV7-2 and TRBJ1-2 for the parts outside the CDR3, the full variable domain is GAGVSQSPSNKVTEKGKDVELRCDPISGHTALYWYRQSLGQGLEFLIYFQGNSAPDKSGLPSDRFSAERTGGSVSTLTIQRTQQEDSAVYLCASSPATGDYGYTFGSGTRLTVV.